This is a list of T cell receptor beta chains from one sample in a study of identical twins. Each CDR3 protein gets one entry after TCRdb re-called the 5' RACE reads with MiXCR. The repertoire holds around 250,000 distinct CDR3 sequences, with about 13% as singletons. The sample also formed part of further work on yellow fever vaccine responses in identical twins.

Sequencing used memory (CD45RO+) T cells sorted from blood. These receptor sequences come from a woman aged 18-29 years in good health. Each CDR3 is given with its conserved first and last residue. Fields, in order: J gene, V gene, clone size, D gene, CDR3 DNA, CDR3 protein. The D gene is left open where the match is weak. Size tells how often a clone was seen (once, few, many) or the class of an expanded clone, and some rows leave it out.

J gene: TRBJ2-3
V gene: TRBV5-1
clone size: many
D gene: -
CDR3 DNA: TGCGCCAGCAGCTTGCGACAGAACACAGATACGCAGTATTTT
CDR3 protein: CASSLRQNTDTQYF

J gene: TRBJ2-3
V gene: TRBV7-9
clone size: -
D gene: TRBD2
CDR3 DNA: TGTGCCACCGAGCGGGGGGGCACAGATACGCAGTATTTT
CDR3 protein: CATERGGTDTQYF

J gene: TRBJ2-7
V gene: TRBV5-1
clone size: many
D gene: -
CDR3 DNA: TGCGCCAGCAGCTTTCAGGACAGCAGCTACGAGCAGTACTTC
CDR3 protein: CASSFQDSSYEQYF

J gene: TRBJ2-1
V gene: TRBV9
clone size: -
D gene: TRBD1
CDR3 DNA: TGTGCCAGCAGCTTGGGACAGGGAGGGACATTCTACAATGAGCAGTTCTTC
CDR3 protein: CASSLGQGGTFYNEQFF

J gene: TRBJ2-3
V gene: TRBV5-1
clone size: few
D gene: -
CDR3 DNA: TGCGCCAGCAGCTTGGCCAGGGATACGCAGTATTTT
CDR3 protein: CASSLARDTQYF

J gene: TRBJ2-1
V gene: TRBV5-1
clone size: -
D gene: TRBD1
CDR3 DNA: TGCGCCAGCAGCCTACAGGGGGTAGGATCCTACAATGAGCAGTTCTTC
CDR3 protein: CASSLQGVGSYNEQFF

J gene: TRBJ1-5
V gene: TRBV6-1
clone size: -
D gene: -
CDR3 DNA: TGTGCCAGCACAAGCAGCTACAATCAGCCCCAGCATTTT
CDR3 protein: CASTSSYNQPQHF

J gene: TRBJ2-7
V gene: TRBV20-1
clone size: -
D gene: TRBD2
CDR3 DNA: TGCAGTGCTAGGCGGGCGGGAGGCGGAGACGAGCAGTACTTC
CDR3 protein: CSARRAGGGDEQYF

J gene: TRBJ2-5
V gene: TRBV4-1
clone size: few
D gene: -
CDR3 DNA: TGCGCCAGCAGCCAAGACACAAAGACCCAGTACTTC
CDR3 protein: CASSQDTKTQYF

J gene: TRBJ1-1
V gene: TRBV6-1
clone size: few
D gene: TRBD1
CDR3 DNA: TGTGCCAGCAGACTGGACAGGGAGAACACTGAAGCTTTCTTT
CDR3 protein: CASRLDRENTEAFF

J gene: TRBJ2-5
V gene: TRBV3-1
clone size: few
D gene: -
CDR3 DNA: TGTGCCAGCAGCCAAGACGGGGGGCCTCAAGAGACCCAGTACTTC
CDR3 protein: CASSQDGGPQETQYF